This T cell receptor beta chain is from a study of vaccination and CD4 T cells after COVID-19. Study-level information: Stimulation of the cells used overlapping spike peptide pools from SARS-CoV-2 and from the common cold coronaviruses HCoV-NL63, HCoV-OC43 and HCoV-229E.

As to treatment: approximately 10-day PBMC culture with coronavirus spike peptide pools or control peptides (ViraFEST assay). Positive SARS-CoV-2 PCR tests in convalescent patients dated from March to December 2020, pre-Alpha, Beta and Delta. V was clipped by 1 base and J by 2 bases; unmatched bases: 5. The germline gives CDR1 SGHTA, CDR2 FQGNSA. This CDR3 spans 16 amino acids. Researchers used the Oncomine TCR Beta short-read assay to sequence DNA from cultured CD4+ T cells. TCRdb redid the calling of the PCR reads with MiXCR, one entry per CDR3 protein. The sample lists about 15,000 distinct CDR3 sequences; over 70% were seen once. A remark on this clonotype: Its antigen remains unknown.

Input material: CD4+ T cells from blood, cultured in vitro. This TCR was recovered from a human donor who had recovered from COVID-19. The rearrangement links TRBV7-2 to TRBJ2-3, with TRBD1 matching over 8 bases. The CDR3 loop reads CASSLGRGRFTDTQYF. As DNA, the CDR3 is TGTGCCAGCAGCTTAGGCAGGGGGCGTTTCACAGATACGCAGTATTTT.